This TCR beta chain originates from a study of control samples from healthy donors and cancer patients. Looked up from germline, CDR1 is LNHDA and CDR2 is SQIVND (reference sequence). The V end lost 6 bases, the J end lost 0 bases, and 12 bases lay between the germline ends. The CDR3 has 15 amino acids. Data came from immunoSEQ multiplex PCR; TCRdb stores just in-frame clones and leaves some out. The sample shows under 85,000 clones, 65% to 90% of them seen only once. The source of this sequence is a man in his sixties with head and neck cancer. The sample taken for sequencing was PBMCs. The chain combines TRBV19 with TRBJ1-3; unclear D gene. The CDR3 nucleotides read TGTGCCAGTAGGGCCATGGAAGCCTCTGGAAACACCATATATTTT. It specifies CASRAMEASGNTIYF.